This is a list of T cell receptor beta chains from one sample in a study of T cells after yellow fever vaccination. Each CDR3 protein gets one entry after TCRdb re-called the 5' RACE reads with MiXCR. The sample includes about 300,000 distinct CDR3 sequences, 6.8% seen only once; the top ten take roughly 19%. The sequences come from PBMCs, collected roughly 46 days after the first yellow fever vaccination. The origin of the receptors is a man aged 18 to 35 who received the YFV17D yellow fever vaccine. CDR3s include the opening cysteine and the closing phenylalanine or tryptophan. A D gene is named only where the DNA matches it firmly. Clone size, where shown, is once, few, many, or a class for clones that have expanded.

TRBV5-1	.	.	TRBJ1-2	CASRPDSLGYTF	TGCGCCAGCAGACCCGACAGCCTTGGCTACACCTTC
TRBV5-8	TRBD1	many	TRBJ1-6	CASSLNWDRDSPLHF	TGTGCCAGCAGCTTGAACTGGGACAGGGATTCACCCCTCCACTTT
TRBV28	.	.	TRBJ1-5	CASSLMGAGFEPQHF	TGTGCCAGCAGTTTAATGGGGGCAGGTTTTGAGCCCCAGCATTTT
TRBV11-2	.	many	TRBJ2-5	CASSPPAQETQYF	TGTGCCAGCAGCCCGCCGGCCCAAGAGACCCAGTACTTC
TRBV4-2	TRBD2	.	TRBJ2-5	CASSQEVTGGDGETQYF	TGTGCCAGCAGCCAAGAAGTGACGGGGGGGGACGGGGAGACCCAGTACTTC
TRBV4-3	TRBD1	.	TRBJ1-1	CASSQVFSGGIAFF	TGCGCCAGCAGCCAAGTTTTTTCAGGGGGGATAGCTTTCTTT
TRBV10-3	TRBD1	many	TRBJ2-3	CAISEPGQGTDTQYF	TGTGCCATCAGTGAGCCCGGACAGGGAACAGATACGCAGTATTTT
TRBV7-8	TRBD2	.	TRBJ2-1	CASRDTSGGAEQFF	TGTGCCAGCAGGGACACTAGCGGGGGGGCCGAGCAGTTCTTC
TRBV6-5	.	.	TRBJ1-1	CASSYRRSQFGAFF	TGTGCCAGCAGTTACCGGAGGTCCCAATTCGGCGCTTTCTTT
TRBV4-2	TRBD1	many	TRBJ2-1	CASSQKDRDFYNEQFF	TGTGCCAGCAGCCAGAAAGACAGGGATTTCTACAATGAGCAGTTCTTC
TRBV10-2	.	.	TRBJ1-4	CASRGTRLEKLFF	TGCGCCAGCAGGGGGACACGTCTTGAAAAACTGTTTTTT
TRBV6-2/TRBV6-3	.	few	TRBJ1-2	CASSSYPTYGYTF	TGTGCCAGCAGTTCCTACCCAACCTATGGCTACACCTTC
TRBV18	TRBD1	.	TRBJ1-5	CASSQGASGNQPQHF	TGTGCCAGCTCCCAGGGGGCCTCGGGCAATCAGCCCCAGCATTTT
TRBV19	TRBD1	.	TRBJ1-2	CASSVPDRGDYGYTF	TGTGCCAGTAGTGTCCCGGACAGGGGGGACTATGGCTACACCTTC
TRBV18	.	.	TRBJ2-5	CASSGEGVWEETQYF	TGTGCCAGCTCAGGCGAGGGGGTCTGGGAAGAGACCCAGTACTTC
TRBV4-1	.	few	TRBJ1-6	CASSQGPGGDSPLHF	TGCGCCAGCAGCCAAGGACCGGGGGGGGATTCACCCCTCCACTTT
TRBV20-1	.	.	TRBJ2-5	CSARLWGRDETQYF	TGCAGTGCCCGCCTTTGGGGCAGGGACGAGACCCAGTACTTC
TRBV6-1	.	.	TRBJ1-6	CASRAQSSYNSPLHF	TGTGCCAGCAGAGCACAGAGCTCCTATAATTCACCCCTCCACTTT
TRBV19	.	few	TRBJ1-1	CASSMGLRTEAFF	TGTGCCAGTAGTATGGGGTTGCGGACTGAAGCTTTCTTT
TRBV30	TRBD1	few	TRBJ2-3	CAWSLTGASTDTQYF	TGTGCCTGGAGCTTAACAGGGGCCAGCACAGATACGCAGTATTTT
TRBV5-1	.	few	TRBJ1-3	CASSLDRSTIYF	TGCGCCAGCAGCTTAGACAGAAGCACCATATATTTT
TRBV6-2/TRBV6-3	.	.	TRBJ1-5	CASSYSYQGHQPQHF	TGTGCCAGCAGTTACTCTTATCAGGGTCATCAGCCCCAGCATTTT
TRBV7-2	TRBD2	.	TRBJ2-1	CASSPSSGGTVQFF	TGTGCCAGCAGCCCTTCTAGCGGGGGGACGGTGCAGTTCTTC
TRBV7-2	.	.	TRBJ2-2	CATSIGHRDAGELFF	TGTGCCACCAGCATCGGACACAGGGACGCCGGGGAGCTGTTTTTT
TRBV5-5	.	few	TRBJ2-1	CASSLDPQGFPFGEQFF	TGTGCCAGCAGCTTGGACCCACAGGGATTTCCGTTCGGTGAGCAGTTCTTC
TRBV19	.	.	TRBJ1-5	CASTKRTGVNQPQHF	TGTGCCAGTACCAAGAGGACGGGGGTCAATCAGCCCCAGCATTTT
TRBV15	.	few	TRBJ1-3	CATSSGRAENTIYF	TGTGCCACCAGCAGTGGGCGGGCTGAAAACACCATATATTTT
TRBV12-3/TRBV12-4	TRBD1	.	TRBJ2-6	CTCRRIRQGLAGANVLTF	TGTACCTGCAGAAGAATTCGACAGGGGCTAGCTGGGGCCAACGTCCTGACTTTC
TRBV21-1	.	few	TRBJ1-6	CASSKTFGTVNSPLHF	TGTGCCAGCAGCAAAACATTTGGTACAGTTAATTCACCCCTCCACTTT
TRBV10-2	TRBD2	few	TRBJ2-3	CASSRGGGPHPSTDTQYF	TGCGCCAGCTCTAGAGGCGGGGGGCCCCATCCTAGCACAGATACGCAGTATTTT
TRBV10-3	.	.	TRBJ2-7	CAISEDPNPYEQYF	TGTGCCATCAGTGAAGACCCGAACCCCTACGAGCAGTACTTC
TRBV18	TRBD1	few	TRBJ2-4	CASSPLTGDIQYF	TGTGCCAGCTCACCACTAACAGGGGACATTCAGTACTTC
TRBV7-9	.	.	TRBJ2-1	CASSFAPSPVVNEQFF	TGTGCCAGCAGTTTTGCCCCGAGCCCGGTAGTCAATGAGCAGTTCTTC
TRBV4-1	TRBD1	few	TRBJ1-2	CASSPPGGGYTF	TGCGCCAGCAGCCCTCCAGGGGGTGGCTACACCTTC
TRBV4-1	TRBD1	many	TRBJ1-2	CASSQGTGIYGYTF	TGCGCCAGCAGCCAGGGGACAGGGATCTATGGCTACACCTTC
TRBV12-3/TRBV12-4	.	.	TRBJ2-7	CASTAGKDLSEQYF	TGTGCCAGCACCGCCGGCAAGGACCTCTCCGAGCAGTACTTC
TRBV20-1	.	.	TRBJ2-5	CSARRYAGGTQYF	TGCAGTGCTCGACGGTACGCCGGCGGGACCCAGTACTTC
TRBV12-3/TRBV12-4	.	.	TRBJ2-3	CASSYRAFTDTQYF	TGTGCCAGCAGTTACAGGGCATTCACAGATACGCAGTATTTT
TRBV19	TRBD1	.	TRBJ1-6	CASRKDRISYSPLHF	TGTGCCAGTAGGAAGGACAGGATCAGCTACTCACCCCTCCACTTT
TRBV4-3	TRBD2	many	TRBJ2-3	CASSQSRLAGDTQYF	TGCGCCAGCAGTCAATCCAGGCTAGCGGGGGATACGCAGTATTTT
TRBV5-5	TRBD1	few	TRBJ2-2	CASSLWTGSAGELFF	TGTGCCAGCAGCTTGTGGACAGGGAGCGCCGGGGAGCTGTTTTTT
TRBV19	.	.	TRBJ1-5	CASTRDSNQPQHF	TGTGCCAGTACCAGGGATAGCAATCAGCCCCAGCATTTT